This entry concerns a single T cell receptor beta chain. Antigen unknown. Unique molecular identifiers were incorporated when the TCRbeta library was constructed. TCRdb itself ran the PCR reads through MiXCR, one entry per CDR3 protein. The sample records a few hundred thousand distinct CDR3 sequences, about an eighth being singletons. The sample is drawn from a study of T-cell reconstitution after alpha-beta-depleted transplantation in children. Study-wide results and limits: Some patients' high day-60 TCRbeta diversity was attributed to recipient cells surviving conditioning. Approximately two months post-transplant, alpha-beta T cells reportedly originated from several hundred expanded graft clones. T-cell counts and diversity at one year following transplant were attributed mainly to newly produced T cells.

Trimming removed 3 bases from V and 2 bases from J; junction bases left unmatched: 10. Germline V gives CDR1 KGHSH, CDR2 LQKENI. This CDR3 region has 17 residues. This rearrangement joins TRBV18 to TRBJ2-7, with 10 positions matching TRBD1. The material sequenced was PBMCs, mostly from graft donor cells, taken 360 days after TCRalphabeta/CD19-depleted stem cell transplant. This clonotype was obtained from a male patient under 18 who had a stem cell transplant for acute myeloid leukemia, so the T cells may come from the graft donor. The chain's CDR3 is CASSPGGPGQGTYEQYF. CDR3 sequence (DNA): TGTGCCAGCTCACCGGGGGGCCCGGGACAGGGGACCTACGAGCAGTACTTC. Supplemented by reference TRBV18 and TRBJ2-7, the full variable domain reads NAGVMQNPRHLVRRRGQEARLRCSPMKGHSHVYWYRQLPEEGLKFMVYLQKENIIDESGMPKERFSAEFPKEGPSILRIQQVVRGDSAAYFCASSPGGPGQGTYEQYFGPGTRLTVT.